The T cell receptor (beta chain) described here comes from a study of T cell changes during pregnancy in multiple sclerosis. This clone was seen more than once but under ten times. Trimming removed 5 bases at V and 2 bases at J, with 13 bases between. CDR3 length: 15 amino acids. Germline V lookup: CDR1 LNHDA, CDR2 SQIVND (reference sequence). Method: immunoSEQ multiplex PCR; TCRdb's copy keeps in-frame clones and lacks some. The table has about 67,000 clones, more than 85% seen once. This chain links TRBV19 with TRBJ1-3; D perhaps matches TRBD1 (6 bases). The sequencing used peripheral blood, collected in the second trimester of pregnancy. The clonotype comes from a female donor with multiple sclerosis, enrolled in a pregnancy study. This CDR3 is CASSYNTGTGNTIYF. The CDR3 nucleotides read TGTGCCAGTAGTTATAATACAGGGACTGGAAACACCATATATTTT.